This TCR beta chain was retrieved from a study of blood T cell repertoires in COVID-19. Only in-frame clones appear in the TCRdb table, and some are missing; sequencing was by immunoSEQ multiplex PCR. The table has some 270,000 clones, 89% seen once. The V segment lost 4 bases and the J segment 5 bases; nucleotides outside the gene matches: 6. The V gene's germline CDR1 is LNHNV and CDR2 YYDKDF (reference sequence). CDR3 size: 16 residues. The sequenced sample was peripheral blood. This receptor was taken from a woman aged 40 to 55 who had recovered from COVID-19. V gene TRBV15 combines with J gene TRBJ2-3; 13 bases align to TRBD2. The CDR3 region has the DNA TGTGCCACCAGCACAAGACTAGCGGGAGGTGGAGATACGCAGTATTTT. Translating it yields CATSTRLAGGGDTQYF. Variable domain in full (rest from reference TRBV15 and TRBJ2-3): DAMVIQNPRYQVTQFGKPVTLSCSQTLNHNVMYWYQQKSSQAPKLLFHYYDKDFNNEADTPDNFQSRRPNTSFCFLDIRSPGLGDTAMYLCATSTRLAGGGDTQYFGPGTRLTVL.